These 4 T cell receptor beta chains originate from one sample sequenced in a study of T cell repertoires in cytomegalovirus infection. MiXCR was run by TCRdb on the reads, yielding one entry per CDR3 protein. The sample holds roughly 630,000 distinct CDR3 sequences, about 24% seen once. Material for sequencing was CD8+ T cells from PBMCs. All receptors come from a human donor in good health (CMV status not recorded). Some clones in this sample may be carry-over from other donors' samples.

This clonotype was seen more than once but under ten times. The chain has TRBV6-6 and TRBJ2-4; 9 bases fit TRBD1. CDR1 and CDR2 from the germline V gene are MNHNY and SVGAGI (reference sequence). This CDR3 has 15 amino acids. V shed 6 bases, J shed 1 base, and the junction held 4 bases outside the gene matches. The CDR3 protein is CASRGQGEAKNIQYF. The CDR3 bases are TGTGCCAGCAGGGGACAGGGAGAGGCCAAAAACATTCAGTACTTC.

This clonotype was detected only a few times. The chain is built from TRBV20-1 and TRBJ2-3; the D gene is possibly TRBD1 (5 bases). The V and J ends lost 2 bases and 3 bases respectively, with 18 bases between them. This CDR3 is 16 amino acids long. Germline V CDR1 and CDR2: DFQATT, SNEGSKA (reference sequence). The CDR3 coding sequence is TGCAGTGCTAGACCCAACCCGGTTAGGACAACAGATACGCAGTATTTT. Translation: CSARPNPVRTTDTQYF.

At least ten counts were recorded for this clonotype. The V gene is TRBV7-2, the J gene TRBJ1-1, with D maybe TRBD1 (5 bases). Germline assignment: CDR1 SGHTA and CDR2 FQGNSA. The CDR3 totals 14 residues. V lost 5 bases and J lost 6, with 16 bases in between. The CDR3 sequence: CASSRLGGGPEAFF. CDR3 coding DNA: TGTGCCAGCAGCCGCCTGGGGGGAGGGCCTGAAGCTTTCTTT.

J is TRBJ1-2 and V is TRBV28, with D possibly being TRBD1 (5 bases). Looked up from germline, CDR1 is MDHEN and CDR2 is SYDVKM. V dropped 9 bases and J dropped 4 bases, with 15 bases sitting between them. This CDR3 has 13 residues. CDR3 residues: CASLGDFTYGYTF. The DNA of the CDR3 is TGTGCCAGTTTAGGGGATTTTACCTATGGCTACACCTTC.